This record looks at one TCR beta chain sequence and its context. This entry comes from a study of blood T cell repertoires in COVID-19. Some clones are missing from TCRdb's copy, which holds only in-frame ones; the method was immunoSEQ multiplex PCR. The sample records about 94,000 clones, 80% being singletons. Germline V gene lookup returns CDR1 MNHNS and CDR2 SASEGT. CDR3 size: 15 residues. V lost 2 bases, J lost 4 bases, and 14 bases lay in between. The sample was peripheral blood. The chain carries TRBV6-1 and TRBJ2-5, with a possible D match to TRBD2 (5 bases). This TCR came from a human donor in a cohort sampled during active COVID-19. The CDR3 sequence is CASSERTRFGETQYF. CDR3 DNA: TGTGCCAGCAGTGAACGTACTAGGTTTGGAGAGACCCAGTACTTC.